This entry concerns a single TCR beta chain. 60 Vbeta and 13 Jbeta primers were used in PCR. The table came from immunoSEQ multiplex PCR; TCRdb's copy has only in-frame clones and leaves some out. The sample has about 130,000 clones, roughly 78% seen once; the top ten hold just over 2.5%. The record originates from a study of cytomegalovirus exposure and HLA in healthy donors. There are 14 residues in the CDR3. V shed 5 bases and J shed 3 bases, with 14 bases lying between them. Germline-derived CDR1 and CDR2 are MNHEY and SVGAGI. The V gene is TRBV6-5, the J gene TRBJ2-7; a weak D match, TRBD1 (6 bases). This TCR came from a young man in good health and CMV-seronegative. Material for sequencing was PBMCs. CDR3 sequence: CASSPRTVLYEQYF. The DNA for the CDR3 is TGTGCCAGCAGTCCCCGGACAGTACTCTACGAGCAGTACTTC.